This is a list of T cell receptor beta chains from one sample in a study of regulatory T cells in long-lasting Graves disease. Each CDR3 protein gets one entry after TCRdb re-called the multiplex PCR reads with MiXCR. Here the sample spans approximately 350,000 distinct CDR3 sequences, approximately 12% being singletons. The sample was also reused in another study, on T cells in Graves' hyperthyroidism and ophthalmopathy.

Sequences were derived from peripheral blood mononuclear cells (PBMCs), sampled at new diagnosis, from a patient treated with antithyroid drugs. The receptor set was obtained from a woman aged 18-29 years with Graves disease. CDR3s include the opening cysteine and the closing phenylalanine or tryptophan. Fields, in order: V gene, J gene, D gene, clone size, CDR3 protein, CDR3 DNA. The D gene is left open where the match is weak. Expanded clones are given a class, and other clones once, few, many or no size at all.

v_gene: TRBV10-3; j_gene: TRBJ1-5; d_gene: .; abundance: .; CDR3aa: CAISVMLSNQPQHF; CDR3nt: TGTGCCATCAGTGTTATGCTTAGCAATCAGCCCCAGCATTTT
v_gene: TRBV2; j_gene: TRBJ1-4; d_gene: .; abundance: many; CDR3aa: CASTKLKGEKLFF; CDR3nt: TGTGCCAGCACAAAGCTAAAAGGGGAAAAACTGTTTTTT
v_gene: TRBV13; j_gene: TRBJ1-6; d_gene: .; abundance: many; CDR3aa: CASSLIVTGRNSPLHF; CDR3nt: TGTGCCAGCAGCTTAATCGTAACAGGGAGAAACTCACCCCTCCACTTT
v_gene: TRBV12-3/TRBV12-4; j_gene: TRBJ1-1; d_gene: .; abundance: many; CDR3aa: CASSLDFEAFF; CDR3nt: TGTGCCAGCAGTTTAGACTTTGAAGCTTTCTTT
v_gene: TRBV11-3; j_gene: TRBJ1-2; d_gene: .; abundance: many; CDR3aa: CASSHPPAPHGYTF; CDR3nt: TGTGCCAGCAGCCACCCCCCAGCTCCCCATGGCTACACCTTC
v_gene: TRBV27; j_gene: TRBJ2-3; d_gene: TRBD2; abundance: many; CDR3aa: CASSFWTGGRSDTQYF; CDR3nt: TGTGCCAGCAGTTTTTGGACCGGCGGGAGGTCAGATACGCAGTATTTT
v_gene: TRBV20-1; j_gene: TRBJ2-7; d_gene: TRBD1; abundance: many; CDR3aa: CSARDGQGVYEQYF; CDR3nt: TGCAGTGCTAGAGACGGACAGGGCGTCTACGAGCAGTACTTC
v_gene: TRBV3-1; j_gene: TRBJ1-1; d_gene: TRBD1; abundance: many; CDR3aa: CASSQGISGGTEAFF; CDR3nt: TGTGCCAGCAGCCAAGGGATCTCAGGGGGCACTGAAGCTTTCTTT
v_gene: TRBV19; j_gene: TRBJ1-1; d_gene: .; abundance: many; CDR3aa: CASSSILGRVNTEAFF; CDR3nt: TGTGCCAGTAGTAGTATATTGGGTCGGGTGAACACTGAAGCTTTCTTT
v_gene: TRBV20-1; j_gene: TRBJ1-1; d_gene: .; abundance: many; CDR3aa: CSARGAPGRGSLYGEAFF; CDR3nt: TGCAGTGCTAGAGGGGCGCCAGGGAGGGGGAGCTTGTATGGTGAAGCTTTCTTT
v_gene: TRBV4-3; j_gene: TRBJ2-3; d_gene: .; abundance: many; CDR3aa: CASSHSVPTDTQYF; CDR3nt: TGCGCCAGCAGCCACTCGGTCCCCACAGATACGCAGTATTTT
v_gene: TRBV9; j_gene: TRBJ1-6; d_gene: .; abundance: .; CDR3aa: CASSGSSYNSPLHF; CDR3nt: TGTGCCAGCAGCGGCAGCTCCTATAATTCACCCCTCCACTTT
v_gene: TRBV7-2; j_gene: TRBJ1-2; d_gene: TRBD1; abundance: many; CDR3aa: CASSGPGQGDEEGGYTF; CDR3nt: TGTGCCAGCAGCGGCCCGGGACAGGGGGATGAAGAGGGTGGCTACACCTTC
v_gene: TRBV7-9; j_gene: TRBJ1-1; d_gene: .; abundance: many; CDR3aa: CASSPPGINTEAFF; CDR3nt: TGTGCCAGCAGCCCCCCAGGGATAAACACTGAAGCTTTCTTT
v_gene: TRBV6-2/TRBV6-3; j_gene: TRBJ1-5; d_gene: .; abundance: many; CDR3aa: CASSEEGQINQPQHF; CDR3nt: TGTGCCAGCAGTGAAGAAGGACAGATCAATCAGCCCCAGCATTTT
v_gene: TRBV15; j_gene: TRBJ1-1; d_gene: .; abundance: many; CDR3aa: CATSREPGNTEAFF; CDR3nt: TGTGCCACCAGCAGAGAACCAGGGAACACTGAAGCTTTCTTT
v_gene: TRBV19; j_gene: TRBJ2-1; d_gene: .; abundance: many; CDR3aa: CASSIVSDVAYNEQFF; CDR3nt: TGTGCCAGTAGTATTGTGAGCGATGTTGCATATAATGAGCAGTTCTTC
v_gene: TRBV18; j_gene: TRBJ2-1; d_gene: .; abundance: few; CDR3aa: CASSPPKAGNEQFF; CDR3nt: TGTGCCAGCTCACCACCAAAAGCGGGCAATGAGCAGTTCTTC
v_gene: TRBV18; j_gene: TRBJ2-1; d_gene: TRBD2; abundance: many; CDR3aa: CASSPTGGGNEQFF; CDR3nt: TGTGCCAGCTCACCAACGGGGGGTGGCAATGAGCAGTTCTTC
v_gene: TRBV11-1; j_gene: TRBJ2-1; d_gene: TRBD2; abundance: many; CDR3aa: CASRASGRAYNEQFF; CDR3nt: TGTGCCAGCAGGGCGAGCGGGAGGGCTTACAATGAGCAGTTCTTC
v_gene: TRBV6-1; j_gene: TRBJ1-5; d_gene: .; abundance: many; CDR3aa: CASRFSWSYQPQHF; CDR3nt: TGTGCCAGCAGGTTCTCATGGTCATATCAGCCCCAGCATTTT
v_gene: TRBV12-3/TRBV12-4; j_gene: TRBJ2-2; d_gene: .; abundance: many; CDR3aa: CASSLAHIPGPSGGELFF; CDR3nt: TGTGCCAGCAGTTTAGCGCATATCCCGGGACCGTCTGGCGGGGAGCTGTTTTTT
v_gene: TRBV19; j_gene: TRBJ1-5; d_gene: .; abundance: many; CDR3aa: CASRGRGNQPQHF; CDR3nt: TGTGCCAGTAGGGGGCGAGGCAATCAGCCCCAGCATTTT
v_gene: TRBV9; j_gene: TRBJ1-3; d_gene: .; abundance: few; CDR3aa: CASSDGWSGNTIYF; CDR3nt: TGTGCCAGCAGCGATGGATGGTCTGGAAACACCATATATTTT
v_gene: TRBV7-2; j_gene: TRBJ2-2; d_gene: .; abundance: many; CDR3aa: CASSLGTARITGKLFF; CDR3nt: TGTGCCAGCAGCTTAGGGACGGCAAGAATTACCGGGAAGCTGTTTTTT
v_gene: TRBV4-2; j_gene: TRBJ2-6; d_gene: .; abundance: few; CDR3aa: CASSQVGQVLTF; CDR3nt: TGTGCCAGCAGCCAAGTCGGACAAGTCCTGACTTTC
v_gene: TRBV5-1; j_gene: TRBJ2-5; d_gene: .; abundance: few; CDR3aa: CASSLAVQAGETQYF; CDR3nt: TGCGCCAGCAGCTTGGCCGTGCAGGCGGGGGAGACCCAGTACTTC
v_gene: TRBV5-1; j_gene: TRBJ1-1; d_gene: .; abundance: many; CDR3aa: CASSLGYTGNTEAFF; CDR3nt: TGCGCCAGCAGCTTGGGCTATACGGGGAACACTGAAGCTTTCTTT
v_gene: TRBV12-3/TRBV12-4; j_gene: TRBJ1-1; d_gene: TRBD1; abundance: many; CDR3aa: CASKTGGDTEAFF; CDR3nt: TGTGCCAGTAAGACAGGGGGGGACACTGAAGCTTTCTTT